These T cell receptor beta chains were read from a single sample in a study of cytomegalovirus exposure and HLA in healthy donors. Measured with immunoSEQ multiplex PCR; TCRdb has only the in-frame clones, and not every one. Altogether fewer than 120,000 clones are present, around 85% being singletons, with the ten largest covering roughly 6%. Sequenced sample: PBMCs. The origin of the receptors is a man aged 25-45 years in good health and CMV-seropositive. The CDR3 runs from the conserved cysteine through the conserved F or W. The D gene is left open where the match is weak. Clone size is not always given. Where it is, it says once, few, many or a class for expanded clones.

D gene: TRBD2
V gene: TRBV5-6
J gene: TRBJ2-7
clone size: few
CDR3 DNA: TGTGCCAGCAGCCGCTCGGCGGGGGGCGCACCCAGGTTC
CDR3 protein: CASSRSAGGAPRF

D gene: -
V gene: TRBV5-1
J gene: TRBJ1-4
clone size: many
CDR3 DNA: TGCGCCAGCAGCTTGACACCGGGGAGGGCTAATGAAAAACTGTTTTTT
CDR3 protein: CASSLTPGRANEKLFF

D gene: -
V gene: TRBV7-9
J gene: TRBJ2-1
clone size: -
CDR3 DNA: TGTGCCAGCAGCTTAAAGGGGATTGAGCAGTTCTTC
CDR3 protein: CASSLKGIEQFF

D gene: TRBD2
V gene: TRBV10-2
J gene: TRBJ2-7
clone size: -
CDR3 DNA: TGCGCCAGCAGTGAGTATGGGTTGCTAGCGGGGGCGCGCCCCTACGAGCAGTACTTC
CDR3 protein: CASSEYGLLAGARPYEQYF

D gene: TRBD2
V gene: TRBV11-2
J gene: TRBJ2-1
clone size: -
CDR3 DNA: TGTGCCAGCAGCCCCCGACTAGCGGGTTCCTACAATGAGCAGTTCTTC
CDR3 protein: CASSPRLAGSYNEQFF

D gene: TRBD2
V gene: TRBV30
J gene: TRBJ2-7
clone size: -
CDR3 DNA: TGTGCCTGGAGTGTCCTAGCGGGGGCTCGCTACGAGCAGTACTTC
CDR3 protein: CAWSVLAGARYEQYF

D gene: TRBD2
V gene: TRBV4-2
J gene: TRBJ2-5
clone size: -
CDR3 DNA: TGTGCCAGCAGCCAAATGGGGGGGCAAGAGACCCAGTACTTC
CDR3 protein: CASSQMGGQETQYF

D gene: -
V gene: TRBV7-9
J gene: TRBJ2-3
clone size: -
CDR3 DNA: TGTGCCAGCAGCGCCAGGGGTAGCACAGATACGCAGTATTTT
CDR3 protein: CASSARGSTDTQYF

D gene: TRBD2
V gene: TRBV5-4
J gene: TRBJ2-5
clone size: -
CDR3 DNA: TGTGCCAGCAGCAGGGCTAGCGGGGCTGAGACCCAGTACTTC
CDR3 protein: CASSRASGAETQYF

D gene: TRBD1
V gene: TRBV7-2
J gene: TRBJ1-2
clone size: -
CDR3 DNA: TGTGCCAGCAGCTCGCGGACAGGATCAATCTATGGCTACACCTTC
CDR3 protein: CASSSRTGSIYGYTF

D gene: -
V gene: TRBV5-6
J gene: TRBJ2-5
clone size: -
CDR3 DNA: TGTGCCAGCAGCGCGGGGCATCAAGAGACCCAGTACTTC
CDR3 protein: CASSAGHQETQYF

D gene: -
V gene: TRBV11-2
J gene: TRBJ1-1
clone size: -
CDR3 DNA: TGTGCCAGCAGCACTTACGAGGGCCCGAACACTGAAGCTTTCTTT
CDR3 protein: CASSTYEGPNTEAFF

D gene: TRBD1
V gene: TRBV5-1
J gene: TRBJ2-7
clone size: -
CDR3 DNA: TGCGCCAGCAGCTTGGGGGGACAGGGGGATGGCGAGCAGTACTTC
CDR3 protein: CASSLGGQGDGEQYF

D gene: TRBD2
V gene: TRBV10-3
J gene: TRBJ2-5
clone size: -
CDR3 DNA: TGTGCCATCAGTGTGACTAGCAGGGAGACCCAGTACTTC
CDR3 protein: CAISVTSRETQYF

D gene: -
V gene: TRBV29-1
J gene: TRBJ1-1
clone size: -
CDR3 DNA: TGCAGCGTTGTGGGTCCGGGGGATGGTGTCACTGAAGCTTTCTTT
CDR3 protein: CSVVGPGDGVTEAFF

D gene: -
V gene: TRBV30
J gene: TRBJ1-6
clone size: -
CDR3 DNA: TGTGCCTGGAGTGTCGGAGGAACAGAATTTAGCTCCTATAATTCACCCCTCCACTTT
CDR3 protein: CAWSVGGTEFSSYNSPLHF

D gene: -
V gene: TRBV7-3
J gene: TRBJ2-5
clone size: -
CDR3 DNA: TGTGCCAGCAGCCCCGGACAGCAAGAGACCCAGTACTTC
CDR3 protein: CASSPGQQETQYF

D gene: -
V gene: TRBV4-1
J gene: TRBJ2-2
clone size: few
CDR3 DNA: TGCGCCAGCAGCCAAGCGGATTTATTTAGCGTAACCGGGGAGCTGTTTTTT
CDR3 protein: CASSQADLFSVTGELFF

D gene: TRBD1
V gene: TRBV14
J gene: TRBJ1-2
clone size: -
CDR3 DNA: TGTGCCAGCAGCCAAAAGGGACAGGGAGGAGGCTATGGCTACACCTTC
CDR3 protein: CASSQKGQGGGYGYTF

D gene: -
V gene: TRBV2
J gene: TRBJ1-1
clone size: -
CDR3 DNA: TGTGCCAGCAGGGACCCCAGCAGGAGGTACACTGAAGCTTTCTTT
CDR3 protein: CASRDPSRRYTEAFF

D gene: -
V gene: TRBV7-9
J gene: TRBJ1-2
clone size: -
CDR3 DNA: TGTTCCAGCAGCCTGGACAGATATGGCTACACCTTC
CDR3 protein: CSSSLDRYGYTF

D gene: TRBD1
V gene: TRBV5-1
J gene: TRBJ1-2
clone size: -
CDR3 DNA: TGCGCCAGCAGCCCCCTACCAGGGGGCGATGGCTACACCTTC
CDR3 protein: CASSPLPGGDGYTF

D gene: TRBD1
V gene: TRBV2
J gene: TRBJ1-2
clone size: -
CDR3 DNA: TGTGCCAGCAGTTTGGACAGGGGATCAGGGGGCTACACCTTC
CDR3 protein: CASSLDRGSGGYTF

D gene: TRBD2
V gene: TRBV11-3
J gene: TRBJ2-2
clone size: -
CDR3 DNA: TGTGCCAGCAGCAAGGGACTAGCGGGGGCCCGGGGGACCGGGGAGCTGTTTTTT
CDR3 protein: CASSKGLAGARGTGELFF

D gene: TRBD1
V gene: TRBV2
J gene: TRBJ2-7
clone size: -
CDR3 DNA: TGTGCCAGCAGTGTGTTTACAGGGGGCGGCGAGCAGTACTTC
CDR3 protein: CASSVFTGGGEQYF

D gene: -
V gene: TRBV19
J gene: TRBJ1-1
clone size: -
CDR3 DNA: TGTGCCAGTAGAGATAACAGGGCTCGAGTCACTGAAGCTTTCTTT
CDR3 protein: CASRDNRARVTEAFF

D gene: -
V gene: TRBV11-3
J gene: TRBJ2-1
clone size: -
CDR3 DNA: TGTGCCAGCAGCCCCTGGGGGGGCGCGGGTGGCTCCTACAATGAGCAGTTCTTC
CDR3 protein: CASSPWGGAGGSYNEQFF

D gene: TRBD1
V gene: TRBV4-1
J gene: TRBJ1-2
clone size: -
CDR3 DNA: TGCGCCAGCAGCCAACCGGGACAGTTCGCCTATGGCTACACCTTC
CDR3 protein: CASSQPGQFAYGYTF

D gene: TRBD1
V gene: TRBV29-1
J gene: TRBJ1-2
clone size: few
CDR3 DNA: TGCAGCGTTGGGGGACAGGGAACTAACTATGGCTACACCTTC
CDR3 protein: CSVGGQGTNYGYTF

D gene: TRBD1
V gene: TRBV10-3
J gene: TRBJ1-1
clone size: once
CDR3 DNA: TGTGCCATCAGCGGAAGGGACAGTAGTACTGAAGCTTTCTTT
CDR3 protein: CAISGRDSSTEAFF

D gene: -
V gene: TRBV23-1
J gene: TRBJ2-1
clone size: -
CDR3 DNA: TGCGCCAGCAGTCAATCGGAGGTCAGGGGCTCCTACAATGAGCAGTTCTTC
CDR3 protein: CASSQSEVRGSYNEQFF

D gene: TRBD1
V gene: TRBV7-3
J gene: TRBJ1-5
clone size: -
CDR3 DNA: TGTGCCAGCAGTAGGGGGCTAGTGAGCAATCAGCCCCAGCATTTT
CDR3 protein: CASSRGLVSNQPQHF

D gene: -
V gene: TRBV7-2
J gene: TRBJ1-4
clone size: -
CDR3 DNA: TGTGCCAGCAGCTTTACAGCTTTAAATGAAAAACTGTTTTTT
CDR3 protein: CASSFTALNEKLFF

D gene: TRBD1
V gene: TRBV29-1
J gene: TRBJ2-7
clone size: -
CDR3 DNA: TGCAGCGTTGAGAGGGGGACAGGGACTTACGAGCAGTACTTC
CDR3 protein: CSVERGTGTYEQYF

D gene: TRBD2
V gene: TRBV10-3
J gene: TRBJ2-1
clone size: -
CDR3 DNA: TGTGCCATCAGTGAACGGACTAGCGGGGGGAAGGGTGAGCAGTTCTTC
CDR3 protein: CAISERTSGGKGEQFF

D gene: TRBD1
V gene: TRBV29-1
J gene: TRBJ1-2
clone size: -
CDR3 DNA: TGCAGCGTTGCCTCGACAGGGAACTATGGCTACACCTTC
CDR3 protein: CSVASTGNYGYTF

D gene: -
V gene: TRBV27
J gene: TRBJ2-2
clone size: -
CDR3 DNA: TGTGCCAGCAGTCCTCAGGTCCCCGGGGAGCTGTTTTTT
CDR3 protein: CASSPQVPGELFF

D gene: -
V gene: TRBV7-3
J gene: TRBJ2-3
clone size: -
CDR3 DNA: TGTGCCAGCAGCTTAACCCCGGGGGGAGGGGGAAACAGAGATACGCAGTATTTT
CDR3 protein: CASSLTPGGGGNRDTQYF

D gene: TRBD1
V gene: TRBV9
J gene: TRBJ1-3
clone size: -
CDR3 DNA: TGTGCCAGCAGCGTGGGACAGGGGGTTGGAAACACCATATATTTT
CDR3 protein: CASSVGQGVGNTIYF

D gene: -
V gene: TRBV2
J gene: TRBJ2-7
clone size: few
CDR3 DNA: TGTGCCAGCAGTGTGGACAGAGGATTCTACGAGCAGTACTTC
CDR3 protein: CASSVDRGFYEQYF

D gene: TRBD1
V gene: TRBV10-3
J gene: TRBJ1-4
clone size: -
CDR3 DNA: TGTGCCATTCCGGGACAGGGCAATGAAAAACTGTTTTTT
CDR3 protein: CAIPGQGNEKLFF

D gene: TRBD1
V gene: TRBV5-1
J gene: TRBJ2-2
clone size: -
CDR3 DNA: TGCGCCAGCAGCAAGGACAGGGGAAACACCGGGGAGCTGTTTTTT
CDR3 protein: CASSKDRGNTGELFF

D gene: -
V gene: TRBV6-4
J gene: TRBJ2-7
clone size: few
CDR3 DNA: TGTGCCAGCAGCAATCCCCCGCCAGGGAGGATCTACGAGCAGTACTTC
CDR3 protein: CASSNPPPGRIYEQYF

D gene: TRBD2
V gene: TRBV10-3
J gene: TRBJ2-1
clone size: -
CDR3 DNA: TGTGCCATCAGTGAGTCGCAACTAGCGGGGGCGAGGGGGCAGTTCTTC
CDR3 protein: CAISESQLAGARGQFF

D gene: -
V gene: TRBV11-2
J gene: TRBJ2-2
clone size: many
CDR3 DNA: TGTGCCAGCAGCTTAGGTGGGGCGCTGAACACCGGGGAGCTGTTTTTT
CDR3 protein: CASSLGGALNTGELFF

D gene: -
V gene: TRBV28
J gene: TRBJ1-5
clone size: -
CDR3 DNA: TGTGCCAGCAGTTTATGGGGGGGAAATCAGCCCCAGCATTTT
CDR3 protein: CASSLWGGNQPQHF

D gene: -
V gene: TRBV7-2
J gene: TRBJ2-3
clone size: -
CDR3 DNA: TGTGCCAGCAGCTTAGGTGAGGGGGGGGCCACCACGGATACGCAGTATTTT
CDR3 protein: CASSLGEGGATTDTQYF

D gene: -
V gene: TRBV30
J gene: TRBJ1-3
clone size: -
CDR3 DNA: TGTGCCTGGAGTGTCGGCGGCTTCTCTGGAAACACCATATATTTT
CDR3 protein: CAWSVGGFSGNTIYF

D gene: -
V gene: TRBV6-1
J gene: TRBJ2-7
clone size: -
CDR3 DNA: TGTGCCAGCAACGACAGACAGTCCTACGAGCAGTACTTC
CDR3 protein: CASNDRQSYEQYF

D gene: -
V gene: TRBV19
J gene: TRBJ2-3
clone size: -
CDR3 DNA: TGTGCCAGTAAGACGGGGACTGTAAGCGATACGCAGTATTTT
CDR3 protein: CASKTGTVSDTQYF

D gene: TRBD2
V gene: TRBV7-2
J gene: TRBJ2-7
clone size: -
CDR3 DNA: TGTGCCAGCAGTTCGAGACTAGCACCATTTACGAGGCAGTACTTC
CDR3 protein: CASSSRLAPFTRQYF

D gene: TRBD1
V gene: TRBV29-1
J gene: TRBJ1-1
clone size: once
CDR3 DNA: TGCAGCGGCCTGACAGGGGAAACTGAAGCTTTCTTT
CDR3 protein: CSGLTGETEAFF

D gene: TRBD2
V gene: TRBV9
J gene: TRBJ2-3
clone size: -
CDR3 DNA: TGTGCCAGCAGCGTACAAGCGGGGGGATGGGATACGCAGTATTTT
CDR3 protein: CASSVQAGGWDTQYF

D gene: TRBD2
V gene: TRBV5-1
J gene: TRBJ2-1
clone size: -
CDR3 DNA: TGCGCCAGCAGCTTGGATGCGGGGGGCGAAGGTGAGCAGTTCTTC
CDR3 protein: CASSLDAGGEGEQFF

D gene: -
V gene: TRBV11-3
J gene: TRBJ2-2
clone size: many
CDR3 DNA: TGTGCCAGCAGCCGTATGAGCGGGCGTAACACCGGGGAGCTGTTTTTT
CDR3 protein: CASSRMSGRNTGELFF

D gene: -
V gene: TRBV7-2
J gene: TRBJ2-3
clone size: -
CDR3 DNA: TGTGCCATCTCAGGGGTGGGTACGCAGTATTTT
CDR3 protein: CAISGVGTQYF

D gene: TRBD2
V gene: TRBV7-3
J gene: TRBJ2-3
clone size: -
CDR3 DNA: TGTGCCAGCAGCTTTAGCGGGGGGGCGCGGGATACGCAGTATTTT
CDR3 protein: CASSFSGGARDTQYF

D gene: TRBD1
V gene: TRBV6-5
J gene: TRBJ2-7
clone size: -
CDR3 DNA: TGTGCCAGCAGTTCCGGGACAGGCTACGAGCAGTACTTC
CDR3 protein: CASSSGTGYEQYF